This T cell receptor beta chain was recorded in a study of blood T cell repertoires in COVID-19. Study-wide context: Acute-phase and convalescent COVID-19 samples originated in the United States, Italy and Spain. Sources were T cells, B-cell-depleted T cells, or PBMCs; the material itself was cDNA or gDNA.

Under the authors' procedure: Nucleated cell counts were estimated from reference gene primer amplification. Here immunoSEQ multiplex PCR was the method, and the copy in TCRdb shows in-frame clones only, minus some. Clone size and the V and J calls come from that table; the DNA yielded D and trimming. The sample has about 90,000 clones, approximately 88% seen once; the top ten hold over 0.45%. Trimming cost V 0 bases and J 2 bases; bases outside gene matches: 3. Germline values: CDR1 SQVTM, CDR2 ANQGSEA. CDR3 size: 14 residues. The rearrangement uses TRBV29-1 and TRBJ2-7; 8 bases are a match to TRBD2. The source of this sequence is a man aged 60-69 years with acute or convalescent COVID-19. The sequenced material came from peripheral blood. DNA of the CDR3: TGCAGCGTTGAAGACGGGAGGGGACCCTACGAGCAGTACTTC. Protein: CSVEDGRGPYEQYF.